This TCR beta chain was profiled in a study of blood T cell repertoires in COVID-19. Study information: Samples of COVID-19 (acute and convalescent) were obtained from the United States, Italy and Spain. The cDNA or gDNA used as material had been derived from T cells, B-cell-depleted T cells, or PBMCs.

Germline-derived CDR1 and CDR2 are SGHRS and YFSETQ. The trim removed 4 bases at V and 4 bases at J, leaving 6 bases unmatched. The CDR3 covers 14 residues. Authors' analysis steps: Scientists estimated how many nucleated cells there were by amplifying reference gene primers. Sequencing was performed with immunoSEQ multiplex PCR; in TCRdb, only in-frame clones are kept and a portion is missing. That table supplies the V and J calls and clone size; D and trimming were determined from the DNA. The table has approximately 74,000 clones, roughly 79% seen once; the top ten hold more than 15%. The chain has TRBV5-1 and TRBJ1-2; 8 positions match TRBD1. The TCR was taken from a man in his 60s with acute or convalescent COVID-19. The sample was peripheral blood. The CDR3 coding sequence is TGCGCCAGCAGCAGCAACAGGGGGAGCTATGGCTACACCTTC. Protein: CASSSNRGSYGYTF.